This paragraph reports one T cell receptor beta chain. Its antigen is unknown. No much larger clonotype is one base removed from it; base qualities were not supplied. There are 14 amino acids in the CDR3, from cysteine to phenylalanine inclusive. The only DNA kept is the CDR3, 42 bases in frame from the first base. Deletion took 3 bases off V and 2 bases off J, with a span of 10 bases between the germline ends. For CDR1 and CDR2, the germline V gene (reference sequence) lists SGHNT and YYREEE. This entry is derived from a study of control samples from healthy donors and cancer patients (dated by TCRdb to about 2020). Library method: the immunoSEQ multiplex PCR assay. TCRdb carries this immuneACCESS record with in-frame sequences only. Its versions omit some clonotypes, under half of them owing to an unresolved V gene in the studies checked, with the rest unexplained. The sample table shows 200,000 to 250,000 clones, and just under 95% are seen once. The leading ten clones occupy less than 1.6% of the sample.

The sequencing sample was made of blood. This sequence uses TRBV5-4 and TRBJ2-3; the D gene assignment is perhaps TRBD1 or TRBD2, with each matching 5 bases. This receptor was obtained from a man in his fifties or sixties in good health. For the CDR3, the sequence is CASSSGTVTDTQYF. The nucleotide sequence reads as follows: TGTGCCAGCAGCTCCGGGACCGTCACAGATACGCAGTATTTT. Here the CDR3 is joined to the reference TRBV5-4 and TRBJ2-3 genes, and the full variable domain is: ETGVTQSPTHLIKTRGQQVTLRCSSQSGHNTVSWYQQALGQGPQFIFQYYREEENGRGNFPPRFSGLQFPNYSSELNVNALELDDSALYLCASSSGTVTDTQYFGPGTRLTVL.